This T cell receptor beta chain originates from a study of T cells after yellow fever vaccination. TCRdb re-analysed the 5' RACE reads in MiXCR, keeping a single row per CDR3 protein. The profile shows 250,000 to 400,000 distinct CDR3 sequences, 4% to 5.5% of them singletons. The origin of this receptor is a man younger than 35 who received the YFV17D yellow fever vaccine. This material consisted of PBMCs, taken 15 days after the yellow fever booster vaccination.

The CDR3 DNA sequence: TGTGCCAGCAGCGCACTAGCCAAAAACATTCAGTACTTC. Translation gives CASSALAKNIQYF. This rearrangement joins TRBV6-5 to TRBJ2-4; unclear D gene. The germline V and J ends were trimmed by 6 bases and 0 bases, with 6 bases remaining between them. The CDR3 contains 13 residues. The germline V gene encodes CDR1 MNHEY and CDR2 SVGAGI.